Listed below are T cell receptor beta chains from one sample, sequenced in a study of early T cells in non-severe SARS-CoV-2 infection. TCRdb re-derived calls from the 5' RACE reads in MiXCR, one entry per CDR3 protein. Here the sample spans 30,000 to 35,000 distinct CDR3 sequences, around 7% being singletons. Sequenced: whole blood. The source is an adult who was a healthcare worker with PCR-confirmed SARS-CoV-2 infection or an uninfected control (not recorded which). Both conserved end residues are part of each CDR3. Each record gives: CDR3 DNA, CDR3 protein, J gene, V gene, clone size, D gene. The D gene is left open where the match is weak. The size field is filled for only some rows; it gives once, few, many or a size class.

CDR3nt: TGTGCCAGCAGTTTAGGCAGCGGGCAAGAGACCCAGTACTTC
CDR3aa: CASSLGSGQETQYF
j_gene: TRBJ2-5
v_gene: TRBV28
abundance: NA
d_gene: NA

CDR3nt: TGCGCCAGCAGTGAGTCTAGGGACTGGAAATACAATGAGCAGTTCTTC
CDR3aa: CASSESRDWKYNEQFF
j_gene: TRBJ2-1
v_gene: TRBV10-1
abundance: NA
d_gene: NA

CDR3nt: TGTGCCAGCAGCCAAGATACGGGAAACACCATATATTTT
CDR3aa: CASSQDTGNTIYF
j_gene: TRBJ1-3
v_gene: TRBV14
abundance: many
d_gene: NA

CDR3nt: TGTGCCAGCAGTTATGGTCGGGCCGAGGGGAAGACCCAGTACTTC
CDR3aa: CASSYGRAEGKTQYF
j_gene: TRBJ2-5
v_gene: TRBV6-6
abundance: many
d_gene: NA

CDR3nt: TGTGCCAGCAGCTTAGCGCTCTGGACAGGGCGTGCGAACATTCAGTACTTC
CDR3aa: CASSLALWTGRANIQYF
j_gene: TRBJ2-4
v_gene: TRBV7-8
abundance: many
d_gene: TRBD1

CDR3nt: TGTGCCAGCAGCCTGCAAGGGACTAGCGGCTCCTACGAGCAGTACTTC
CDR3aa: CASSLQGTSGSYEQYF
j_gene: TRBJ2-7
v_gene: TRBV7-9
abundance: few
d_gene: TRBD2

CDR3nt: TGCGCCAGCAGCCAAGGACGAAGAAATACGCAGTATTTT
CDR3aa: CASSQGRRNTQYF
j_gene: TRBJ2-3
v_gene: TRBV4-1
abundance: many
d_gene: NA

CDR3nt: TGTGCCAGCAGCCCGGATCGGGAAAAACTGTTTTTT
CDR3aa: CASSPDREKLFF
j_gene: TRBJ1-4
v_gene: TRBV11-2
abundance: many
d_gene: NA

CDR3nt: TGCGCCAGCAGCCGATCGAGGGACGACGAGCAGTACTTC
CDR3aa: CASSRSRDDEQYF
j_gene: TRBJ2-7
v_gene: TRBV5-1
abundance: many
d_gene: NA

CDR3nt: TGTGCCAGCAGAGGGACTAGAGCAGATACGCAGTATTTT
CDR3aa: CASRGTRADTQYF
j_gene: TRBJ2-3
v_gene: TRBV6-6
abundance: NA
d_gene: TRBD2

CDR3nt: TGCAGTGCTAGTGTGGCGCAGGGTTCAGATACGCAGTATTTT
CDR3aa: CSASVAQGSDTQYF
j_gene: TRBJ2-3
v_gene: TRBV20-1
abundance: many
d_gene: NA

CDR3nt: TGTGCCAGCAGTTACCCCGGATACGGGCGAACAACTGAAGCTTTCTTT
CDR3aa: CASSYPGYGRTTEAFF
j_gene: TRBJ1-1
v_gene: TRBV6-6
abundance: many
d_gene: NA

CDR3nt: TGTGCCAGCAGTCCAGACAGGGGGAAGTTTAAGGGCTACACCTTC
CDR3aa: CASSPDRGKFKGYTF
j_gene: TRBJ1-2
v_gene: TRBV27
abundance: NA
d_gene: TRBD1